This TCR beta chain was sequenced during a study of blood T cell repertoires in COVID-19. In terms of age and location, participants ranged from roughly 18 to 95 years and lived in about two dozen US areas. Cohorts were based on clinical histories the participants reported. From germline, CDR1 is MRHNA and CDR2 SNTAGT. The CDR3 has 17 amino acids. Trimming pared 6 bases from V and 7 bases from J, leaving 25 bases between. Authors' data handling: Reference gene primer amplification gave nucleated cell count estimates. Clones were read by immunoSEQ multiplex PCR, and TCRdb kept only the in-frame ones, dropping some. V, J and clone size derive from that table, while D and trimming were established from the DNA sequence. The sample has 130,000 to 150,000 clones, 70% to 90% seen once.

This receptor was identified in a woman in her thirties with acute COVID-19. The sample taken for sequencing was PBMCs or T cells enriched from blood (not recorded which). The J gene is TRBJ1-3, the V gene TRBV6-4; D perhaps matches TRBD1 (5 bases). The CDR3 sequence is CASSPRIDSSGGNTIYF. As DNA, the CDR3 is TGTGCCAGCAGCCCCAGGATTGACAGTTCGGGGGGGAACACCATATATTTT.